The subject of this entry is one TCR beta chain. The PCR was carried out with 60 Vbeta primers and 13 Jbeta primers. The assay was immunoSEQ multiplex PCR, and TCRdb's table has in-frame clones only and misses some. The sample includes about 150,000 clones, 65% to 80% of them seen just once. The sample originates from a study of cytomegalovirus exposure and HLA in healthy donors. The CDR3 is 12 residues long. Germline CDR1 and CDR2: SNHLY and FYNNEI. V gave up 6 bases and J gave up 6 bases; unmatched junction bases: 3. The receptor was isolated from a male donor in good health and CMV-seronegative. Source material: PBMCs. This chain connects TRBV2 to TRBJ2-7; TRBD1 agrees at 9 bases. The CDR3 DNA follows: TGTGCCAGCAGAGAGACAGGGGGCGAGCAGTACTTC. Translating it yields CASRETGGEQYF.